Given below is one T cell receptor beta chain in context. These data are taken from a study of blood T cell repertoires in COVID-19. Clones were sequenced by immunoSEQ multiplex PCR, and TCRdb holds only the in-frame ones, with some missing. The repertoire has some 250,000 clones, approximately 90% of them found once; the top ten carry 0.95% to 1%. The germline V gene encodes CDR1 SEHNR and CDR2 FQNEAQ (reference sequence). Losses at the gene ends were 10 bases for V and 0 bases for J; bases not matched to a gene: 12. CDR3 length equals 19 residues. The sequence came from a woman aged 40 to 49 who had recovered from COVID-19. The sample comprised peripheral blood. V is TRBV7-9 and J is TRBJ2-2, with 15 bases fitting TRBD2. The CDR3 loop is CANPPSGTSGRSNTGELFF. DNA for the CDR3: TGTGCCAACCCCCCCTCCGGGACTAGCGGGAGGTCGAACACCGGGGAGCTGTTTTTT.